This T cell receptor beta chain was obtained from a study of Graves' ophthalmopathy and Graves' hyperthyroidism. RNA transcripts served as template for amplifying TCR beta CDR3 sequences. First-round RT-PCR relied on HTBI primers, and a second-round multiplex PCR came next. MiXCR, applied by TCRdb to the multiplex PCR reads, yields one record per CDR3 protein. The sample lists hundreds of thousands of distinct CDR3 sequences, around 42% occurring once. Symptoms, serum thyroxine and TRAb, thyroid ultrasound, and orbital computed tomography formed the diagnostic basis. The CDR3 is 12 amino acids. The V gene lost 7 bases and the J gene lost 10 bases, with 16 bases spanning the gap.

The chain joins TRBV12-3 or TRBV12-4 to TRBJ1-1; possibly TRBD1 for D (5 bases). Sequenced input: peripheral blood. The TCR comes from an adult man with Graves' ophthalmopathy. The DNA for the CDR3 is TGTGCCAGCACGGGGGTGGGGTCAGGAGCTTTCTTT. Its protein product is CASTGVGSGAFF.